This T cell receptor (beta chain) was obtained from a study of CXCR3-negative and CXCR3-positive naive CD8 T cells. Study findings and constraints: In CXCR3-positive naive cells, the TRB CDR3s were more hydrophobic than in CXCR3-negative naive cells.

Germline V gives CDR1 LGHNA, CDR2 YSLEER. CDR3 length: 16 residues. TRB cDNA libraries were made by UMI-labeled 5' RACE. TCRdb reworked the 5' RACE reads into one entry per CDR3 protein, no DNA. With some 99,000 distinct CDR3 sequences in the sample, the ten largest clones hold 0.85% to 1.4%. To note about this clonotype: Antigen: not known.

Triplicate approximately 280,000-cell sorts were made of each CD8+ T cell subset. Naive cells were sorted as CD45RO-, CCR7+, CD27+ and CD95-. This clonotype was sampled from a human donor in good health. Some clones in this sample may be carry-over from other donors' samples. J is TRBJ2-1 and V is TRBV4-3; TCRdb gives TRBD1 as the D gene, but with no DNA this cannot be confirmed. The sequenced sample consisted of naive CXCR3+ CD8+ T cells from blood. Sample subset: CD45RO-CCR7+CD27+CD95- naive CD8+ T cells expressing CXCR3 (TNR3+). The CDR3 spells CASSQTGTGTSNEQFF.